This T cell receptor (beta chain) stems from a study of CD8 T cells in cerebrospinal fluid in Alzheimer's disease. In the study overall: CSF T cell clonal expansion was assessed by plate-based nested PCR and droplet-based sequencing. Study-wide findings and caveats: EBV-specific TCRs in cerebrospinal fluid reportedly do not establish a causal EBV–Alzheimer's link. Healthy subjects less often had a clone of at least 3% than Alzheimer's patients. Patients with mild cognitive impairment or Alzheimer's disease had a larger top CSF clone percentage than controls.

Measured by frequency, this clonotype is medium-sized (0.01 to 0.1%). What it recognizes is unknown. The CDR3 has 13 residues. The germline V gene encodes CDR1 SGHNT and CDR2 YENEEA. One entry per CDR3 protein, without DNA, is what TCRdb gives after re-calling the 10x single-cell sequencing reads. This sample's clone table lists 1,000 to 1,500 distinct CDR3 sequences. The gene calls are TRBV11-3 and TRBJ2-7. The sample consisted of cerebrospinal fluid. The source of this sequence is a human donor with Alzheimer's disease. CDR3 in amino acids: CASSLGEVHEQYF.